Below, 2 T cell receptor beta chains from the same sample are listed, as sequenced in a study of T cells and copy number aberrations in small-cell lung cancer. Libraries were prepared by immunoSEQ multiplex PCR; TCRdb keeps only in-frame clonotypes and omits some of them. The sample yields roughly 6,800 clones, roughly four fifths seen once. Sequencing input: normal tissue next to the tumor. The source is a woman between 50 and 59 years old with small cell lung cancer.

CDR3 nucleotide sequence: TGTGCCAGCCCAATAACAGGGGCGAACACCGGGGAGCTGTTTTTT. Translating it yields CASPITGANTGELFF. The gene calls are TRBV18 and TRBJ2-2; TRBD1 matches at 7 bases. The CDR3 has 15 amino acids. V was clipped by 8 bases and J by 0 bases; unmatched bases: 6. Germline loops: CDR1 KGHSH, CDR2 LQKENI.

The chain uses TRBV5-1 and TRBJ1-1; no clear D gene. Germline loops: CDR1 SGHRS, CDR2 YFSETQ. Deletions cut 0 bases from V and 4 bases from J, with 7 bases between. The CDR3 extends over 13 amino acids. CDR3 sequence reads: CASSLEGRTEAFF. For the CDR3, the DNA is TGCGCCAGCAGCTTGGAGGGTCGCACTGAAGCTTTCTTT. The full variable domain, completed using reference TRBV5-1 and TRBJ1-1, is KAGVTQTPRYLIKTRGQQVTLSCSPISGHRSVSWYQQTPGQGLQFLFEYFSETQRNKGNFPGRFSGRQFSNSRSEMNVSTLELGDSALYLCASSLEGRTEAFFGQGTRLTVV.